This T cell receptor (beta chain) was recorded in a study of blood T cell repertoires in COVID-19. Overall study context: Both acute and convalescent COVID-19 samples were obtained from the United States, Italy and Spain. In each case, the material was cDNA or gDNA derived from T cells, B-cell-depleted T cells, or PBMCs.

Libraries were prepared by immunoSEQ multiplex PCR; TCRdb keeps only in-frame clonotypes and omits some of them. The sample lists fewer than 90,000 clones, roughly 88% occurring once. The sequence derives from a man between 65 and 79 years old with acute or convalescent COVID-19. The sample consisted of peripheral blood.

The CDR3 loop reads CAAHGTSGAVDTQYF. CDR3 DNA: TGTGCCGCGCACGGGACTAGCGGGGCGGTAGATACGCAGTATTTT. This rearrangement joins TRBV10-3 to TRBJ2-3, with 13 nucleotides matching TRBD2. Germline loops: CDR1 ENHRY, CDR2 SYGVKD. CDR3 size: 15 residues. Unmatched junction bases numbered 10, after V lost 11 bases and J lost 5 bases.